The source of this T cell receptor beta chain is a study of cytomegalovirus exposure and HLA in healthy donors. In the study overall: Of all 400 or so donors who were genotyped, roughly 85% belonged to the Caucasian-associated ancestry cluster. Study conclusions and caveats: Testing in vitro showed a few CMV-associated chains specific for CMV antigens. A prior analysis recorded that most TCR beta V segments were productive about 87% or about 30% of the time. The authors later found HLA-associated TCR beta chains more clonally expanded than equally common others.

About this clone: What it binds is unknown.

In the PCR, 60 Vbeta and 13 Jbeta primers were used. Sequenced by immunoSEQ multiplex PCR; TCRdb stores in-frame clones only, minus some. Found here are about 180,000 clones, approximately 84% of them singletons; the top ten hold about 1%. This TCR came from a man aged 25-40 years in good health and CMV-seronegative. Sequenced input: PBMCs.

CDR3 in amino acids: CASSPLGQVSYEQYF. In nucleotides, the CDR3 is TGTGCCAGCTCACCATTGGGACAGGTCAGCTACGAGCAGTACTTC. The V gene is TRBV18, the J gene TRBJ2-7, with 8 bases fitting TRBD1. This CDR3 contains 15 residues. Trimming cost V 2 bases and J 3 bases; bases outside gene matches: 6. Looked up from germline, CDR1 is KGHSH and CDR2 is LQKENI.